The rows below give T cell receptor beta chains drawn from one sample of a study of T cells after yellow fever vaccination. TCRdb re-called the 5' RACE reads through MiXCR, storing one row per CDR3 protein. Of 400,000 to 650,000 distinct CDR3 sequences in the sample, 21% were seen once. This specimen consisted of PBMCs, obtained 20 to 25 days after the first yellow fever vaccination. All receptors come from a young man who received the YFV17D yellow fever vaccine. The conserved cysteine and the conserved F or W are not part of the CDR3 here. The D gene is left open where the match is weak. Expanded clones are given a class, and other clones once, few, many or no size at all.

J gene | clone size | D gene | V gene | CDR3 protein
TRBJ2-1 | few | . | TRBV19 | ASSMSGQMDDEQF
TRBJ2-5 | few | . | TRBV7-2 | ASSLVEYQETQY
TRBJ2-1 | . | . | TRBV3-1 | ASSQLVAGPLRGEQF
TRBJ2-5 | few | TRBD2 | TRBV20-1 | SASGGETQY
TRBJ1-5 | once | . | TRBV12-3/TRBV12-4 | ASSFTGSGGQPQH
TRBJ2-1 | . | . | TRBV12-3/TRBV12-4 | ASSSRTGRNNEQF
TRBJ2-3 | . | TRBD1 | TRBV5-1 | ASSLADRETDTQY
TRBJ2-5 | . | . | TRBV7-3 | ASSLGTNQGETQY
TRBJ1-6 | few | . | TRBV7-2 | ASSLAAGRNSPLH
TRBJ2-2 | . | TRBD1 | TRBV12-3/TRBV12-4 | ASSSTTGGNTGELF
TRBJ1-5 | . | . | TRBV6-1 | ASSGQRAGHQPQH
TRBJ1-2 | . | . | TRBV7-2 | ASSLTGSSYGYT
TRBJ1-1 | few | . | TRBV1 | TSSQGRGAAGAF
TRBJ1-6 | . | TRBD1 | TRBV4-3 | ASSQDTGQGRWSYNSPLH